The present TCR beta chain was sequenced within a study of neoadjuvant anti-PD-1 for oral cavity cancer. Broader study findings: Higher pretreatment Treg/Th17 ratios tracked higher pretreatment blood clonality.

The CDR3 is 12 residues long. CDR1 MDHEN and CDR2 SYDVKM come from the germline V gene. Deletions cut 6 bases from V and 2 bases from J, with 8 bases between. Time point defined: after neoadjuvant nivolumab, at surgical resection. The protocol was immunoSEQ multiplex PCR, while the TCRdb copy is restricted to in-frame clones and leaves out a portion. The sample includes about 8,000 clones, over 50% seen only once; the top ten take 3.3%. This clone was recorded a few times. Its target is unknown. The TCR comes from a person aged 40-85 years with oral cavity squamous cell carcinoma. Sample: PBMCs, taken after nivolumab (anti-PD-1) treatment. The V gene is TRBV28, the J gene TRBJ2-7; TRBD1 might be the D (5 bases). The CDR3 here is CASSRVTYEQYF. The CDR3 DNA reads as TGTGCCAGCAGCAGGGTTACCTACGAGCAGTACTTC.